The 23 T cell receptor beta chains in this list originate from one sample, sequenced in a study of cytomegalovirus exposure and HLA in healthy donors. PCR primers comprised 60 Vbeta and 13 Jbeta primers. TCRdb keeps only in-frame clones here, not all; method: immunoSEQ multiplex PCR. This repertoire shows around 100,000 clones, approximately 80% found once; its top ten account for more than 0.95%. The sample comprised PBMCs. These TCRs come from a woman younger than 30 in good health and CMV-seronegative.

This clone has just a few counts. The gene calls are TRBV5-6 and TRBJ2-7; the match to TRBD1 covers 12 bases. The CDR3 is made up of 15 amino acids. With V trimmed by 3 bases and J by 7 bases, 8 bases remained unmatched. Germline values: CDR1 SGHDT, CDR2 YYEEEE. The CDR3 DNA follows: TGTGCCAGCAGCTCGACCGGGACAGGGGGCTTGGAGCAGTACTTC. Its translation: CASSSTGTGGLEQYF.

This rearrangement joins TRBV19 to TRBJ1-1; TRBD1 might be the D (5 bases). V was cut by 7 bases and J by 3 bases, with 18 bases left in between. CDR3 length: 15 amino acids. Germline CDR1 reads LNHDA; CDR2 reads SQIVND (reference sequence). CDR3 sequence (DNA): TGTGCCAGTATCTTAACCGGGGGGATATACACTGAAGCTTTCTTT. Amino acid sequence: CASILTGGIYTEAFF.

The chain carries TRBV19 and TRBJ1-2; the D gene is possibly TRBD1 (6 bases). Germline-derived CDR1 and CDR2 are LNHDA and SQIVND (reference sequence). Trimming left V 5 bases short and J 8 bases short, with 21 bases between. CDR3 size: 15 residues. The CDR3 loop is CASSPRRSRGEGYTF. CDR3 nucleotide sequence: TGTGCCAGTAGTCCTAGGAGGAGCAGGGGAGAAGGCTACACCTTC.

The chain carries TRBV21-1 and TRBJ1-5; the tabulated D call, TRBD1, remains unverified against the DNA. TRBV21-1 is assigned pseudogene status. CDR3 length: 19 residues. The CDR3 region is CASSKWRGDRGVPGQPQHF. The DNA for the CDR3 is TGTGCCAGCAGCAAATGGAGGGGGGACAGGGGTGTACCTGGTCAGCCCCAGCATTTT.

CDR3 region: CASSVGTGRYSNQPQHF. Here the CDR3 DNA reads TGTGCCAGCAGTGTTGGGACAGGGCGATATAGCAATCAGCCCCAGCATTTT. The chain recombines TRBV2 with TRBJ1-5; 9 bases match TRBD1. Germline V gene data show CDR1 as SNHLY and CDR2 as FYNNEI. CDR3 length equals 17 residues. Trimming at V came to 4 bases and at J to 0 bases, leaving 7 bases not matched to a gene.

This sequence joins TRBV11-1 and TRBJ2-6; 13 bases line up with TRBD2. Per germline, CDR1 SGHAT and CDR2 FQDESV (reference sequence). Losses at the gene ends were 4 bases for V and 0 bases for J; bases not matched to a gene: 6. The CDR3 runs 19 residues. CDR3 nucleotides: TGTGCCAGCAGCTCGCTCGGACTAGCGGGAGACTCTGGGGCCAACGTCCTGACTTTC. Protein: CASSSLGLAGDSGANVLTF. Drawing the rest from reference TRBV11-1 and TRBJ2-6, the complete variable domain is EAEVAQSPRYKITEKSQAVAFWCDPISGHATLYWYRQILGQGPELLVQFQDESVVDDSQLPKDRFSAERLKGVDSTLKIQPAELGDSAMYLCASSSLGLAGDSGANVLTFGAGSRLTVL.

This clone appeared a few times. The chain is built from TRBV7-2 and TRBJ2-1; TRBD2 matches at 8 bases. V lost 3 bases to trimming and J lost 8 bases; unmatched junction nucleotides: 9. This CDR3 has 15 residues. Germline V CDR1 and CDR2: SGHTA, FQGNSA. The chain's CDR3 is CASSFSAGGGDEQFF. In nucleotides, the CDR3 is TGTGCCAGCAGCTTCTCCGCGGGGGGAGGGGATGAGCAGTTCTTC.

This rearrangement joins TRBV19 to TRBJ2-6; a weak D match, TRBD1 (6 bases). The CDR3 sequence is 15 residues long. The ends were cut back, 7 bases at V and 0 bases at J, with 10 bases in the middle. Germline V gives CDR1 LNHDA, CDR2 SQIVND (reference sequence). The CDR3 is CASTAGDSGANVLTF. CDR3 nucleotides: TGTGCCAGTACGGCAGGGGACTCTGGGGCCAACGTCCTGACTTTC.

This clone was detected only a few times. The chain is built from TRBV28 and TRBJ2-1; 7 bases are shared with TRBD2. Germline CDR1 MDHEN, CDR2 SYDVKM. V shed 6 bases and J 5 bases; nucleotides not matched to a gene: 19. The CDR3 runs to 18 residues. CDR3 loop: CASSRFLAAPPRHNEQFF. In DNA, the CDR3 is TGTGCCAGCAGCCGCTTCCTAGCGGCCCCCCCCAGACACAATGAGCAGTTCTTC. Based on the CDR3 plus reference TRBV28 and TRBJ2-1, the full variable domain is DVKVTQSSRYLVKRTGEKVFLECVQDMDHENMFWYRQDPGLGLRLIYFSYDVKMKEKGDIPEGYSVSREKKERFSLILESASTNQTSMYLCASSRFLAAPPRHNEQFFGPGTRLTVL.

The rearrangement joins TRBV15 to TRBJ2-1; 7 bases fit TRBD2. V shed 5 bases, J shed 1 base, and the junction held 8 bases outside the gene matches. CDR1 is LNHNV and CDR2 is YYDKDF in the germline V gene (reference sequence). The CDR3 contains 16 residues. The CDR3 DNA follows: TGTGCCACCAGCGGGACCGGCGGGGGATCCTACAATGAGCAGTTCTTC. It encodes CATSGTGGGSYNEQFF.

The V call is TRBV19, the J call TRBJ2-6; D is unresolved. Trimming removed 6 bases from V and 1 base from J, with 7 bases in between. CDR1 is LNHDA, CDR2 SQIVND, per germline (reference sequence). The CDR3 totals 14 residues. CDR3 region: CASSGRSGANVLTF. The CDR3 nucleotides are TGTGCCAGTAGCGGTCGGTCTGGGGCCAACGTCCTGACTTTC.

In this sample, this clone turned up a few times. The V and J genes are TRBV30 and TRBJ2-7, with D maybe TRBD2 (5 bases). Looked up from germline, CDR1 is GTSNPN and CDR2 is SVGIG (reference sequence). V shed 5 bases and J shed 6 bases, with 5 bases lying between them. This CDR3 spans 9 amino acids. The chain's CDR3 is CAWAGEQYF. In DNA form, the CDR3 reads TGTGCCTGGGCGGGCGAGCAGTACTTC. The whole variable domain, remainder taken from reference TRBV30 and TRBJ2-7, is SQTIHQWPATLVQPVGSPLSLECTVEGTSNPNLYWYRQAAGRGLQLLFYSVGIGQISSEVPQNLSASRPQDRQFILSSKKLLLSDSGFYLCAWAGEQYFGPGTRLTVT.

The chain is built from TRBV5-3 and TRBJ2-2; D unresolved. TRBV5-3 is designated an ORF whose function remains uncertain. V was pared by 0 bases and J by 4 bases, with 10 bases between. This CDR3 is 15 amino acids long. In DNA form, the CDR3 reads TGTGCCAGAAGCTTGGATAGCAGCCGCACCGGGGAGCTGTTTTTT. Residues: CARSLDSSRTGELFF.

This clone came up a few times. The chain links TRBV7-8 to TRBJ1-2; no firm D call. Trimming took off 5 bases at V and 0 bases at J, with 16 bases between the two ends. The germline V gene has CDR1 SGHVS and CDR2 FQNEAQ. The CDR3 totals 16 residues. CDR3 residues: CASSPATGNTNYGYTF. The CDR3 coding sequence is TGTGCCAGCAGCCCAGCCACGGGAAATACTAACTATGGCTACACCTTC.

The rearrangement links TRBV10-2 to TRBJ2-7, with 10 positions matching TRBD2. The germline V gene encodes CDR1 WSHSY and CDR2 SAAADI. V trimming: 2 bases; J trimming: 1 base; junction bases outside the gene matches: 2. The CDR3 runs 15 residues. Here the CDR3 reads CASSETGLASYEQYF. Written as DNA, the CDR3 is TGCGCCAGCAGTGAGACGGGACTAGCGTCCTACGAGCAGTACTTC.

J is TRBJ2-2 and V is TRBV7-9; TRBD1 agrees at 8 bases. With V trimmed by 3 bases and J by 7 bases, 7 bases remained unmatched. The germline CDR1 and CDR2 sequences are SEHNR and FQNEAQ (reference sequence). The CDR3 covers 15 residues. The CDR3 is CASSLRQGADGELFF. For the CDR3, the DNA is TGTGCCAGCAGCTTGAGGCAGGGGGCCGACGGGGAGCTGTTTTTT. Full variable domain (rest looked up from reference TRBV7-9 and TRBJ2-2): DTGVSQNPRHKITKRGQNVTFRCDPISEHNRLYWYRQTLGQGPEFLTYFQNEAQLEKSRLLSDRFSAERPKGSFSTLEIQRTEQGDSAMYLCASSLRQGADGELFFGEGSRLTVL.

Worth noting for this clone: The junction departs from the called germline gene at one end, perhaps through a read error. The rearrangement joins TRBV15 to TRBJ2-5; 9 bases align to TRBD1. CDR1 is LNHNV and CDR2 is YYDKDF in the germline V gene (reference sequence). The CDR3 is 15 residues long. CDR3 nucleotide sequence: TGTGCCACCAGCTCCGGGACAGGGCACCGGGAGAGCCAGTACTTC. Amino acid sequence: CATSSGTGHRESQYF.

The genes are TRBV5-1 and TRBJ1-2, with unresolved D. Trimming pared 0 bases from V and 10 bases from J, leaving 10 bases between. CDR1 is SGHRS, CDR2 YFSETQ, per germline. This CDR3 has 12 residues. CDR3 nucleotides: TGCGCCAGCAGCTTGGACAGTTTCGACTACACCTTC. It encodes CASSLDSFDYTF.

The chain couples TRBV7-2 to TRBJ2-5; D might be TRBD2 (5 bases). Germline V gene data show CDR1 as SGHTA and CDR2 as FQGNSA. V shed 5 bases and J shed 5 bases, with 6 bases lying between them. There are 11 residues in the CDR3. CDR3 DNA sequence: TGTGCCAGCAGCCCGGGGGAGACCCAGTACTTC. It codes for CASSPGETQYF. Complete variable domain (other parts from reference TRBV7-2 and TRBJ2-5): GAGVSQSPSNKVTEKGKDVELRCDPISGHTALYWYRQSLGQGLEFLIYFQGNSAPDKSGLPSDRFSAERTGGSVSTLTIQRTQQEDSAVYLCASSPGETQYFGPGTRLLVL.

The rearrangement uses TRBV5-1 and TRBJ2-3; weak D call: TRBD1 (6 bases). The CDR3 loop spans 17 amino acids. Trimming pared 4 bases from V and 4 bases from J, leaving 22 bases between. The germline V gene has CDR1 SGHRS and CDR2 YFSETQ. The CDR3 is CASSATDSSADPDTQYF. DNA of the CDR3: TGCGCCAGCAGCGCCACGGACAGCTCGGCGGACCCAGATACGCAGTATTTT.

This chain links TRBV18 with TRBJ1-4; the D is unclear. The V and J ends lost 4 bases and 4 bases respectively, with 7 bases between them. The CDR3 length is 13 residues. The germline V gene encodes CDR1 KGHSH and CDR2 LQKENI. The CDR3 nucleotides read TGTGCCAGCTCACTACAGAGTAATGAAAAACTGTTTTTT. This codes for CASSLQSNEKLFF. The complete variable domain, with remaining parts taken from reference TRBV18 and TRBJ1-4, reads NAGVMQNPRHLVRRRGQEARLRCSPMKGHSHVYWYRQLPEEGLKFMVYLQKENIIDESGMPKERFSAEFPKEGPSILRIQQVVRGDSAAYFCASSLQSNEKLFFGSGTQLSVL.

The rearrangement uses TRBV7-9 and TRBJ1-4; 10 bases fit TRBD1. V was pared by 2 bases and J by 7 bases, with 4 bases of the junction left unmatched. CDR3 length: 15 amino acids. Germline V gene lookup returns CDR1 SEHNR and CDR2 FQNEAQ (reference sequence). The chain's CDR3 is CASSLLGTGVEKLFF. CDR3 nucleotides: TGTGCCAGCAGCTTACTCGGGACAGGGGTTGAAAAACTGTTTTTT.

The chain joins TRBV7-2 to TRBJ2-3, with D possibly being TRBD2 (5 bases). With 5 bases removed from V and 0 bases from J, the gap between germline ends came to 18 bases. Per the germline V gene, CDR1 is SGHTA and CDR2 is FQGNSA. The CDR3 sequence is 17 residues long. The CDR3 nucleotides read TGTGCCAGCAGCCCACTCGGCCCGGGGTTAAGCACAGATACGCAGTATTTT. This sequence encodes CASSPLGPGLSTDTQYF.